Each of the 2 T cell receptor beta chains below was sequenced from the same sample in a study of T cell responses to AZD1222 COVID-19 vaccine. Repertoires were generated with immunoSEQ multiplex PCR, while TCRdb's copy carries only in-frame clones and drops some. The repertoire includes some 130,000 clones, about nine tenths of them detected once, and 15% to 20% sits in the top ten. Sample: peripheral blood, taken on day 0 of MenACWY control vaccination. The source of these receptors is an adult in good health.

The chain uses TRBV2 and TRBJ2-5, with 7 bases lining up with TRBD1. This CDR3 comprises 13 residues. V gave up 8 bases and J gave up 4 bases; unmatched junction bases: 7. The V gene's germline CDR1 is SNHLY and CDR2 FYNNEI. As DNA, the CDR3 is TGTGCCAGCTGGGGGACAGACTTAGAGACCCAGTACTTC. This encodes CASWGTDLETQYF.

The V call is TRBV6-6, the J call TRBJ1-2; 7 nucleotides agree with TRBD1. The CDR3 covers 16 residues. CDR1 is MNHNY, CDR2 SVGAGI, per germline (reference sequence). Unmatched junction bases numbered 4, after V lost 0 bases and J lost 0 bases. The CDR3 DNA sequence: TGTGCCAGCAGTTACTCGACAGGGTACGCTAACTATGGCTACACCTTC. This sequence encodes CASSYSTGYANYGYTF.